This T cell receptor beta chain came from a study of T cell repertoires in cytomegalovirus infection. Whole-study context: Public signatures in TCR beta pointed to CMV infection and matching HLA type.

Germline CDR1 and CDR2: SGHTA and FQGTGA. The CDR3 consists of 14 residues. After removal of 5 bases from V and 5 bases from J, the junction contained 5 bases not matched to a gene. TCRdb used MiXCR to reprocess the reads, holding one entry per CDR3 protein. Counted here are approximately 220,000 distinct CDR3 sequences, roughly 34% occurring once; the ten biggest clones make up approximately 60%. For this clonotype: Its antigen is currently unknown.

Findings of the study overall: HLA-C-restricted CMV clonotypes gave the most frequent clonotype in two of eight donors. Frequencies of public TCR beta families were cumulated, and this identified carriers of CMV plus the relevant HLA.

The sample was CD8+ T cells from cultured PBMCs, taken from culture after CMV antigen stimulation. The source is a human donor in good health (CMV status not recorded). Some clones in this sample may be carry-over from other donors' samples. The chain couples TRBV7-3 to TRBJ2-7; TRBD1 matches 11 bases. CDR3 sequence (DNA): TGTGCCAGCAGCGCGGGACAGGGGGTAAACGAGCAGTACTTC. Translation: CASSAGQGVNEQYF.